A selection of T cell receptor beta chains follows, all from one sample in a study of T cell repertoires in cytomegalovirus infection. In TCRdb, the reads were re-called with MiXCR into one record per CDR3 protein. This sample carries roughly 860,000 distinct CDR3 sequences, 32% of them seen once, and the ten largest clones take approximately 13%. These receptors have no known antigen. This specimen consisted of cultured CD8+ T cells from PBMCs, obtained from culture after CMV antigen stimulation. The receptors here all came from a human donor in good health (CMV status not recorded). Some clones in this sample may be carry-over from other donors' samples. CDR3s include the opening cysteine and the closing phenylalanine or tryptophan. Each record gives: D gene, clone size, CDR3 length, V gene, J gene, CDR3 protein, CDR3 DNA. D genes are given only for firm matches. For some rows the clone size is stated as once, few or many, or as a class when expanded; others skip it.

D: -; size: -; length: 17; V: TRBV7-6; J: TRBJ2-5; CDR3: CASSFLFKGGDQETQYF; DNA: TGTGCCAGCAGCTTCCTATTCAAGGGGGGGGACCAAGAGACCCAGTACTTC
D: -; size: -; length: 16; V: TRBV20-1; J: TRBJ1-2; CDR3: CSARGFDMSYNYGYTF; DNA: TGCAGTGCTAGAGGGTTTGACATGTCGTATAACTATGGCTACACCTTC
D: -; size: -; length: 15; V: TRBV19; J: TRBJ2-1; CDR3: CASSIVAVSYNEQFF; DNA: TGTGCCAGTAGTATAGTTGCGGTCTCCTACAATGAGCAGTTCTTC
D: -; size: -; length: 11; V: TRBV28; J: TRBJ1-4; CDR3: CASASPEKLFF; DNA: TGTGCCAGCGCTTCACCGGAAAAACTGTTTTTT
D: -; size: -; length: 16; V: TRBV6-5; J: TRBJ1-4; CDR3: CASSRDIVATNEKLFF; DNA: TGTGCCAGCAGTCGGGACATAGTTGCAACTAATGAAAAACTGTTTTTT
D: -; size: -; length: 11; V: TRBV7-2; J: TRBJ2-5; CDR3: CASSLGDWWYF; DNA: TGTGCCAGCAGCTTAGGGGACTGGTGGTACTTC
D: -; size: -; length: 13; V: TRBV29-1; J: TRBJ2-3; CDR3: CSAEGPEIDTQYF; DNA: TGCAGCGCCGAGGGCCCTGAGATCGATACGCAGTATTTT
D: TRBD1; size: few; length: 19; V: TRBV4-2; J: TRBJ2-1; CDR3: CASSQSGTGVGFSYNEQFF; DNA: TGTGCCAGCAGCCAGTCAGGGACAGGGGTCGGATTCTCCTACAATGAGCAGTTCTTC
D: TRBD1; size: many; length: 16; V: TRBV7-9; J: TRBJ2-1; CDR3: CASSPPTGGSYNEQFF; DNA: TGTGCCAGCAGCCCCCCGACAGGGGGTTCCTACAATGAGCAGTTCTTC
D: -; size: few; length: 13; V: TRBV13; J: TRBJ2-2; CDR3: CASSFGRSGELFF; DNA: TGTGCCAGCAGCTTTGGACGGTCCGGGGAGCTGTTTTTT
D: -; size: -; length: 14; V: TRBV5-6; J: TRBJ2-7; CDR3: CASSLPGRDHEQYF; DNA: TGTGCCAGCAGCCTCCCGGGCAGGGACCACGAGCAGTACTTC
D: -; size: few; length: 14; V: TRBV15; J: TRBJ2-7; CDR3: CATSRAGVSYEQYF; DNA: TGTGCCACCAGCAGAGCGGGGGTCTCCTACGAGCAGTACTTC
D: -; size: -; length: 12; V: TRBV7-9; J: TRBJ2-1; CDR3: CASNSGGLEQFF; DNA: TGTGCCAGCAATTCCGGGGGTCTTGAGCAGTTCTTC
D: -; size: few; length: 15; V: TRBV5-6; J: TRBJ1-2; CDR3: CASSPGYGGAFGYTF; DNA: TGTGCCAGCAGCCCTGGTTACGGGGGCGCGTTCGGCTACACCTTC
D: TRBD2; size: few; length: 16; V: TRBV27; J: TRBJ2-3; CDR3: CASIANELADLGTQYF; DNA: TGTGCCAGCATTGCTAATGAGCTAGCGGACCTGGGTACGCAGTATTTT
D: -; size: -; length: 15; V: TRBV7-9; J: TRBJ2-3; CDR3: CASSLSTGSTDTQYF; DNA: TGTGCCAGCAGCTTATCCACAGGAAGCACAGATACGCAGTATTTT
D: TRBD1; size: once; length: 15; V: TRBV11-1; J: TRBJ1-1; CDR3: CASSLARGQLTEAFF; DNA: TGTGCCAGCAGCTTAGCGCGGGGACAGCTCACTGAAGCTTTCTTT
D: -; size: -; length: 15; V: TRBV12-3/TRBV12-4; J: TRBJ1-3; CDR3: CASSDAPGAGNTIYF; DNA: TGTGCCAGCAGTGACGCCCCCGGCGCTGGAAACACCATATATTTT
D: -; size: many; length: 15; V: TRBV4-1; J: TRBJ2-1; CDR3: CASSQDEGPYNEQFF; DNA: TGCGCCAGCAGCCAAGATGAGGGGCCCTACAATGAGCAGTTCTTC
D: -; size: -; length: 12; V: TRBV18; J: TRBJ2-4; CDR3: CASSHRDDIQYF; DNA: TGTGCCAGCTCACACAGGGACGACATTCAGTACTTC
D: -; size: few; length: 14; V: TRBV2; J: TRBJ2-1; CDR3: CASSANRVPYEQFF; DNA: TGTGCCAGCAGCGCTAATAGGGTACCCTACGAGCAGTTCTTC
D: -; size: -; length: 13; V: TRBV27; J: TRBJ1-2; CDR3: CASSLSPRVPYTF; DNA: TGTGCCAGCAGTTTATCCCCCAGGGTCCCCTACACCTTC
D: -; size: -; length: 13; V: TRBV27; J: TRBJ1-5; CDR3: CASSFSDNQPQHF; DNA: TGTGCCAGCAGTTTTTCCGATAATCAGCCCCAGCATTTT
D: -; size: -; length: 12; V: TRBV24-1; J: TRBJ2-1; CDR3: CATSVANNEQFF; DNA: TGTGCCACCAGTGTCGCCAACAATGAGCAGTTCTTC
D: -; size: -; length: 14; V: TRBV11-2; J: TRBJ2-2; CDR3: CASGVGPFNGELFF; DNA: TGTGCCAGCGGGGTCGGCCCCTTTAACGGGGAGCTGTTTTTT
D: TRBD1; size: -; length: 15; V: TRBV12-3/TRBV12-4; J: TRBJ1-5; CDR3: CASSPRQGAYQPQHF; DNA: TGTGCCAGCAGTCCCAGGCAGGGGGCCTATCAGCCCCAGCATTTT
D: -; size: -; length: 19; V: TRBV18; J: TRBJ1-4; CDR3: CASSPDEQWNFATNEKLFF; DNA: TGTGCCAGCTCACCCGATGAACAGTGGAACTTCGCAACTAATGAAAAACTGTTTTTT
D: TRBD1; size: many; length: 15; V: TRBV7-2; J: TRBJ2-3; CDR3: CASSRDRGLTDTQYF; DNA: TGTGCCAGCAGCAGGGACAGGGGGCTTACAGATACGCAGTATTTT
D: TRBD1; size: few; length: 15; V: TRBV9; J: TRBJ2-5; CDR3: CASSVRGLTQETQYF; DNA: TGTGCCAGCAGCGTAAGGGGGCTCACGCAAGAGACCCAGTACTTC
D: -; size: few; length: 14; V: TRBV20-1; J: TRBJ1-1; CDR3: CSARDRQANTEAFF; DNA: TGCAGTGCTAGAGATCGCCAGGCCAACACTGAAGCTTTCTTT
D: TRBD1; size: -; length: 17; V: TRBV15; J: TRBJ1-2; CDR3: CATSYTGTGFVYYGYTF; DNA: TGTGCCACCAGCTACACCGGGACAGGGTTCGTGTACTATGGCTACACCTTC
D: -; size: -; length: 14; V: TRBV7-3; J: TRBJ1-1; CDR3: CASSAVAGNTEAFF; DNA: TGTGCCAGCAGCGCGGTGGCAGGGAACACTGAAGCTTTCTTT
D: -; size: few; length: 15; V: TRBV2; J: TRBJ2-2; CDR3: CASSGTPGGTGELFF; DNA: TGTGCCAGCAGTGGGACTCCAGGGGGGACCGGGGAGCTGTTTTTT
D: -; size: -; length: 14; V: TRBV5-1; J: TRBJ2-2; CDR3: CASSLTGSGEELFF; DNA: TGCGCCAGCAGCTTGACAGGATCGGGCGAGGAGCTGTTTTTT
D: TRBD1; size: few; length: 15; V: TRBV6-4; J: TRBJ2-1; CDR3: CASSARDRGYNEQFF; DNA: TGTGCCAGCAGTGCCCGGGACAGGGGCTACAATGAGCAGTTCTTC
D: -; size: few; length: 18; V: TRBV27; J: TRBJ2-3; CDR3: CASSPFTGFRPGTDTQYF; DNA: TGTGCCAGCAGTCCCTTCACCGGGTTCCGGCCGGGCACAGATACGCAGTATTTT
D: TRBD2; size: few; length: 14; V: TRBV10-2; J: TRBJ2-3; CDR3: CASSREGSTDTQYF; DNA: TGCGCCAGCAGCCGGGAGGGGAGCACAGATACGCAGTATTTT
D: TRBD1; size: -; length: 15; V: TRBV6-6; J: TRBJ1-2; CDR3: CASSYSLDRDYGYTF; DNA: TGTGCCAGCAGTTACTCTCTTGACAGGGACTATGGCTACACCTTC
D: -; size: -; length: 15; V: TRBV11-2; J: TRBJ2-1; CDR3: CASSLGSRKDNEQFF; DNA: TGTGCCAGCAGCTTAGGGTCTAGGAAAGACAATGAGCAGTTCTTC
D: -; size: -; length: 15; V: TRBV7-6; J: TRBJ2-2; CDR3: CASSPDSRMAGELFF; DNA: TGTGCCAGCAGCCCTGACAGTCGTATGGCCGGGGAGCTGTTTTTT
D: TRBD2; size: few; length: 21; V: TRBV5-1; J: TRBJ2-1; CDR3: CASSGPPGLAGATSRGDEQFF; DNA: TGCGCCAGCAGCGGACCGCCCGGACTAGCGGGGGCGACTTCAAGGGGGGATGAGCAGTTCTTC
D: TRBD1; size: many; length: 15; V: TRBV7-8; J: TRBJ2-1; CDR3: CASSMGTGNYNEQFF; DNA: TGTGCCAGCAGCATGGGGACAGGGAATTACAATGAGCAGTTCTTC
D: -; size: -; length: 17; V: TRBV7-9; J: TRBJ2-2; CDR3: CASSLLHLGGNTGELFF; DNA: TGTGCCAGCAGCTTACTACACCTCGGGGGGAACACCGGGGAGCTGTTTTTT
D: TRBD2; size: -; length: 12; V: TRBV7-9; J: TRBJ2-7; CDR3: CATGGESYEQYF; DNA: TGTGCCACGGGAGGTGAATCCTACGAGCAGTACTTC
D: -; size: -; length: 15; V: TRBV5-4; J: TRBJ2-7; CDR3: CASSSPGIAAHEQYF; DNA: TGTGCCAGCAGCTCCCCCGGGATTGCGGCCCACGAGCAGTACTTC